The entry below describes one TCR beta chain. The data are from a study of Ad26.COV2.S vaccination and SARS-CoV-2 variants. Study-wide background: Donor participated within the Ad26.COV2.S arm of the COV1001 trial.

Looked up from germline, CDR1 is KGHSH and CDR2 is LQKENI. V was pared by 5 bases and J by 2 bases, with 6 bases between. This CDR3 comprises 12 residues. The protocol was immunoSEQ multiplex PCR, while the TCRdb copy is restricted to in-frame clones and leaves out a portion. The sample carries 300,000 to 350,000 clones, roughly 86% recorded once. Specified treatment: roughly 19 received Ad26.COV2.S at low or high dose, single or two shots; 5 received placebo; per-sample allocation not given. The study sampled participants on day 63 after the first vaccine or placebo injection. The TCR was taken from a person aged 18-60 years who received the Ad26.COV2.S COVID-19 vaccine or a placebo. The chain carries TRBV18 and TRBJ2-5, with no clear D. The starting material was peripheral blood, obtained in a trial of Ad26.COV2.S vaccine versus placebo. CDR3: CASSRTQETQYF. The CDR3 region has the DNA TGTGCCAGCTCAAGAACTCAAGAGACCCAGTACTTC.